This TCR beta chain is from a study of T cells after yellow fever vaccination. Study outcomes and limitations: Clonotypes appearing in both CD4 and CD8 compartments existed, and their share was small. Booster sampling recovered most clones from primary vaccination (96% CD4, roughly 86% CD8). Though it reached lower strength, the secondary response hit its peak faster, day 5 versus 15.

The CDR3 runs to 17 residues. Trimming stripped 5 bases from V and 0 bases from J, with 17 bases between. Germline values: CDR1 SGHTA, CDR2 FQGNSA. Comment on this clonotype: Its antigen is not identified.

5'RACE template switching generated TCR cDNA, adding a universal primer site and UMIs. TCRdb re-analysed the 5' RACE reads in MiXCR, keeping a single row per CDR3 protein. This repertoire shows about 350,000 distinct CDR3 sequences, roughly 8.3% found once; its top ten account for about 16%. Specimen: PBMCs, collected 35 to 50 days after the first yellow fever vaccination. The receptor was isolated from a man aged 18 to 29 who received the YFV17D yellow fever vaccine. This sequence joins TRBV7-2 and TRBJ2-1; D is unclear. In DNA, the CDR3 is TGTGCCAGCAGCCTCATCGGGCCACTGAGCTCCTACAATGAGCAGTTCTTC. It yields the protein CASSLIGPLSSYNEQFF.